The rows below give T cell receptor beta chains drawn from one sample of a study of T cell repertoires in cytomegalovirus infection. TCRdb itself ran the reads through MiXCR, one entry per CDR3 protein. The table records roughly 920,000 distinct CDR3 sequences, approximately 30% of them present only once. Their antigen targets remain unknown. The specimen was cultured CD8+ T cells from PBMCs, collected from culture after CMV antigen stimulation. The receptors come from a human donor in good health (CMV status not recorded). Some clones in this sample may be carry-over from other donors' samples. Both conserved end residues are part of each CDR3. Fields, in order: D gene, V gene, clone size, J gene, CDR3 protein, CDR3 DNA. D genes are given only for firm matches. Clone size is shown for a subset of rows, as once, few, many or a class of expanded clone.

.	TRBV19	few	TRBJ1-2	CAIQGAAVGGYTF	TGTGCCATCCAAGGGGCGGCGGTAGGTGGCTACACCTTC
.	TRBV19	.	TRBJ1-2	CASSIGGGADYYGYTF	TGTGCCAGTAGTATCGGAGGGGGGGCGGATTATTATGGCTACACCTTC
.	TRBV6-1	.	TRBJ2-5	CASTRKETQYF	TGTGCCAGTACTAGAAAAGAGACCCAGTACTTC
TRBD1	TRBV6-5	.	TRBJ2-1	CASRPKDRGSYNEQFF	TGTGCCAGCAGGCCCAAGGACAGGGGATCCTACAATGAGCAGTTCTTC
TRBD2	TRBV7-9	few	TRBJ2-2	CASSDVTSGGRGTGELFF	TGTGCCAGCAGCGACGTAACTAGCGGGGGGCGAGGCACCGGGGAGCTGTTTTTT
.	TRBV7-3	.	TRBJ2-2	CASSLGGTATGELFF	TGTGCCAGCAGCTTAGGGGGGACCGCCACCGGGGAGCTGTTTTTT
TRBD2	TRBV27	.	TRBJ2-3	CASSPPGLASTDTQYF	TGTGCCAGCAGTCCTCCGGGACTAGCGTCCACAGATACGCAGTATTTT
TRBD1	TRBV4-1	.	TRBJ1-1	CASSQVTGVNTEAFF	TGCGCCAGCAGCCAGGTCACAGGGGTGAACACTGAAGCTTTCTTT
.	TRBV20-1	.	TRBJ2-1	CSAVSYNEQFF	TGCAGTGCTGTCTCCTACAATGAGCAGTTCTTC
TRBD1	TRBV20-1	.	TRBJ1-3	CSARRKEQGADGNTIYF	TGCAGTGCTAGGCGGAAAGAACAGGGGGCCGATGGAAACACCATATATTTT
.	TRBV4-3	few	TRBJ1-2	CASSQSRDTYGYTF	TGCGCCAGCAGCCAAAGCCGGGACACCTATGGCTACACCTTC
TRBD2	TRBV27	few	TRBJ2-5	CASARGVRETQYF	TGTGCCAGCGCGCGGGGGGTGAGGGAGACCCAGTACTTC
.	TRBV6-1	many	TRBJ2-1	CASSEAWLARYNEQFF	TGTGCCAGCAGTGAAGCGTGGCTAGCGCGCTACAATGAGCAGTTCTTC
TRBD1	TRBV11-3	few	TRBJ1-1	CASSLAPNRDRGYGTEAFF	TGTGCCAGCAGCTTAGCCCCTAACCGGGACAGGGGTTACGGCACTGAAGCTTTCTTT
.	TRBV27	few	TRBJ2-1	CASSFPRAPYEQFF	TGTGCCAGCAGTTTCCCCAGGGCCCCCTATGAGCAGTTCTTC
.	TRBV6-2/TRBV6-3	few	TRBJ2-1	CASMDAVGVDEQFF	TGTGCCAGCATGGATGCTGTGGGGGTCGATGAGCAGTTCTTC
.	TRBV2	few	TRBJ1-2	CASSPTGGAGYTF	TGTGCCAGCAGTCCCACCGGGGGGGCTGGCTACACCTTC
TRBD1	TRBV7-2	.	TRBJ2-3	CASSSWDRSTDTQYF	TGTGCCAGCAGCTCCTGGGACAGGAGCACAGATACGCAGTATTTT
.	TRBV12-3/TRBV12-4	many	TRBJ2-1	CASSFGAETEDHEQFF	TGTGCCAGCAGTTTTGGGGCCGAGACAGAGGACCATGAGCAGTTCTTC
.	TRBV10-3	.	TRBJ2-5	CAISESGDPVGKTQYF	TGTGCCATCAGTGAGTCGGGGGACCCTGTGGGGAAGACCCAGTACTTC
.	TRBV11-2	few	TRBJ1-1	CASSSLWDLRTEAFF	TGTGCCAGCAGCTCTCTTTGGGACCTTAGGACTGAAGCTTTCTTT
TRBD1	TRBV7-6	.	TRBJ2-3	CTSSLGADRTTDTQYF	TGTACCAGCAGCTTAGGGGCGGACAGGACCACAGATACGCAGTATTTT
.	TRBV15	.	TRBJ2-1	CATSRGRGANYNEQFF	TGTGCCACCAGCAGAGGCCGGGGCGCGAACTACAATGAGCAGTTCTTC
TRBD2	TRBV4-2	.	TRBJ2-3	CASSPKRGAATDTQYF	TGTGCCAGCAGCCCAAAGCGGGGGGCGGCGACAGATACGCAGTATTTT
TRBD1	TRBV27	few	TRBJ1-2	CASSLYQGENYGYTF	TGTGCCAGCAGTTTATACCAGGGGGAGAACTATGGCTACACCTTC
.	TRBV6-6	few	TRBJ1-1	CASSFPPGAYTEAFF	TGTGCCAGCAGCTTTCCTCCAGGAGCTTACACTGAAGCTTTCTTT
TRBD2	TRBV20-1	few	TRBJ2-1	CSASEAGEDNEQFF	TGCAGTGCTAGCGAAGCGGGGGAGGACAATGAGCAGTTCTTC
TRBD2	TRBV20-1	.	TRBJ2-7	CSARGILAGPYEQYF	TGCAGTGCTAGAGGTATACTAGCGGGACCCTACGAGCAGTACTTC
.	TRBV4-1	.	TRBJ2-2	CVSSQGGPGELFF	TGCGTCAGCAGCCAAGGTGGCCCCGGGGAGCTGTTTTTT
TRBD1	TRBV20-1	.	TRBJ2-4	CSARDRGFSKNIQYF	TGCAGTGCCAGGGACAGAGGGTTTAGCAAAAACATTCAGTACTTC
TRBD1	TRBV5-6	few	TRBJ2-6	CASSLPTGGILSGANVLTF	TGTGCCAGCAGCTTGCCGACAGGGGGCATCCTCTCTGGGGCCAACGTCCTGACTTTC
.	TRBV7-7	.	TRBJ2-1	CASSPGLEINNEQFF	TGTGCTAGCAGCCCCGGACTGGAAATAAACAATGAGCAGTTCTTC
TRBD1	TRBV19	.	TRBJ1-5	CASSTWDSSQPQHF	TGTGCCAGTAGTACTTGGGACAGCTCCCAGCCCCAGCATTTT
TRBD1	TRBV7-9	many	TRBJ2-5	CASSQGARGETQYF	TGTGCCAGCAGCCAGGGGGCGCGAGGAGAGACCCAGTACTTC
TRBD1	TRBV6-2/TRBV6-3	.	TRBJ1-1	CAGRGLAEGEGEAFF	TGTGCCGGCAGGGGGCTAGCCGAGGGCGAGGGTGAAGCTTTCTTT
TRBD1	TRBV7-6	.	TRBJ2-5	CASSPLDRGREETQYF	TGTGCCAGCAGCCCCCTAGACAGGGGCCGGGAAGAGACCCAGTACTTC
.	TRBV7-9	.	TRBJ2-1	CASSLAGPPGGEQFF	TGTGCCAGCAGCTTGGCCGGGCCCCCCGGTGGTGAGCAGTTCTTC
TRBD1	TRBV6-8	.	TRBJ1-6	CASSDISQGRSPLHF	TGTGCCAGCAGTGACATATCACAGGGGAGGTCACCCCTCCACTTT
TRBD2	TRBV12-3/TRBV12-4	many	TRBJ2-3	CASSPLAGGPGDTQYF	TGTGCCAGCAGTCCCCTAGCGGGGGGTCCTGGAGATACGCAGTATTTT
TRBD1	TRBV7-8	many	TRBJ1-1	CASSWGQGDENTEAFF	TGTGCCAGCAGCTGGGGACAGGGGGACGAGAACACTGAAGCTTTCTTT
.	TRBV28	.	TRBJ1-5	CASSVRAIQPQHF	TGTGCCAGCAGCGTGCGGGCGATACAGCCCCAGCATTTT
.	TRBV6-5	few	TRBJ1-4	CASSYGPGGQARTNEKLFF	TGTGCCAGCAGTTACGGCCCGGGGGGGCAGGCGCGGACTAATGAAAAACTGTTTTTT
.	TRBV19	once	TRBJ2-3	CTSDFGRSTDTQYF	TGTACCAGCGACTTCGGACGGAGCACAGATACGCAGTATTTT
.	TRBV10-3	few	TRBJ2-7	CAISVQAVSSYEQYF	TGTGCCATCAGTGTTCAGGCGGTAAGCTCCTACGAGCAGTACTTC
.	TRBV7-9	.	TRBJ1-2	CASSLSDSYNGYTF	TGTGCCAGCAGCTTAAGTGACAGTTATAATGGCTACACCTTC
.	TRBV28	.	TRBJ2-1	CASSLVQQPGYEQFF	TGTGCCAGCAGTTTAGTCCAGCAACCGGGGTATGAGCAGTTCTTC
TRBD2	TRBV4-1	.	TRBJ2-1	CASSQEAGGVIPNEQFF	TGCGCCAGCAGCCAAGAGGCGGGAGGGGTTATCCCCAATGAGCAGTTCTTC
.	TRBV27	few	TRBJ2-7	CASSGRASYEQYF	TGTGCCAGTTCTGGCAGGGCCAGCTACGAGCAGTACTTC
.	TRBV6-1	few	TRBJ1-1	CASSEGGKTEAFF	TGTGCCAGCAGTGAGGGGGGGAAGACTGAAGCTTTCTTT
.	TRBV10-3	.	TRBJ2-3	CAIRITGASTDTQYF	TGTGCCATCAGAATAACGGGAGCCTCCACAGATACGCAGTATTTT
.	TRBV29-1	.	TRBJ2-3	CSVVQDTQYF	TGCAGCGTTGTTCAGGATACGCAGTATTTT